Following are 27 T cell receptor beta chains from one sample sequenced in a study of shared clonotypes between healthy human individuals. Clones were read by immunoSEQ multiplex PCR, and TCRdb kept only the in-frame ones, dropping some. The table records a few million clones, approximately 96% of them present only once. The sequenced sample was naive CD4+ T cells sorted from blood. The subset denotes: CD45RA+ positively selected. The receptors were gathered from a man in his late teens or twenties in good health.

In nucleotides, the CDR3 is TGTGCCAGCAGTGAAACCCCACGGCGACAGGGGAGAATTGGAAACACCATATATTTT. Its translation is CASSETPRRQGRIGNTIYF. This chain links TRBV6-1 with TRBJ1-3, with 8 bases matching TRBD1. There are 19 residues in the CDR3. Germline V gene sequence: CDR1 MNHNS, CDR2 SASEGT. J lost 3 bases, V lost 2 bases, and 15 bases had no gene match.

This sequence joins TRBV7-2 and TRBJ2-7; D not certain. CDR3 length equals 15 residues. CDR1 is SGHTA and CDR2 is FQGNSA in the germline V gene. Trimming stripped 4 bases from V and 0 bases from J, with 13 bases between. In DNA form, the CDR3 reads TGTGCCAGCAGCTCGCTGGCGTCGCTCTCCTACGAGCAGTACTTC. Translating it yields CASSSLASLSYEQYF. The variable domain in full, with the rest retrieved from reference TRBV7-2 and TRBJ2-7, is GAGVSQSPSNKVTEKGKDVELRCDPISGHTALYWYRQSLGQGLEFLIYFQGNSAPDKSGLPSDRFSAERTGGSVSTLTIQRTQQEDSAVYLCASSSLASLSYEQYFGPGTRLTVT.

For the CDR3, the DNA is TGTGCCAGCAGCGCCGGGACAGGGACCGGGGAGCTGTTTTTT. Protein sequence: CASSAGTGTGELFF. V gene TRBV9 combines with J gene TRBJ2-2, with 9 bases matching TRBD1. The CDR3 totals 14 residues. The germline CDR1 and CDR2 sequences are SGDLS and YYNGEE. V lost 3 bases to trimming and J lost 5 bases; unmatched junction nucleotides: 2.

The gene calls are TRBV30 and TRBJ2-4; the D is unclear. The CDR3 runs 15 residues. Germline V gene data show CDR1 as GTSNPN and CDR2 as SVGIG (reference sequence). The V and J ends lost 1 base and 1 base respectively, with 11 bases between them. CDR3 protein: CAWSAPPPAKNIQYF. The CDR3 coding sequence is TGTGCCTGGAGTGCGCCCCCACCCGCCAAAAACATTCAGTACTTC.

A single count supports this clone. V usage is TRBV5-4 and J usage is TRBJ2-4; 8 bases are a match to TRBD1. This CDR3 has 15 residues. After removal of 0 bases from V and 5 bases from J, the junction contained 4 bases not matched to a gene. CDR1 is SGHNT, CDR2 YYREEE, per germline (reference sequence). The CDR3 DNA is TGTGCCAGCAGCTTGGGCAGGGGGCCCGAAAACATTCAGTACTTC. Translation: CASSLGRGPENIQYF.

The chain joins TRBV11-3 to TRBJ2-5; D may correspond to TRBD1 or TRBD2 (5 bases each). The germline gives CDR1 SGHNT, CDR2 YENEEA. V was pared by 5 bases and J by 4 bases, with 17 bases between. CDR3 length: 15 residues. As DNA, the CDR3 is TGTGCCAGCAGCAGAGATGGGGGAGAGGGAGAGACCCAGTACTTC. Translating gives CASSRDGGEGETQYF.

The chain links TRBV5-8 to TRBJ1-5; possibly TRBD1 for D (5 bases). Looked up from germline, CDR1 is SGHTS and CDR2 is YDEGEE. V gave up 2 bases and J gave up 2 bases, with 14 bases separating them. The CDR3 length is 16 residues. The CDR3 here is CASSFSRGVGNQPQHF. CDR3 in DNA: TGTGCCAGCAGCTTCAGCCGGGGGGTAGGCAATCAGCCCCAGCATTTT.

This clone was observed once. The chain joins TRBV6-1 to TRBJ2-1, with D uncertain. The CDR3 is 17 residues long. The germline V gene encodes CDR1 MNHNS and CDR2 SASEGT. Trimming shortened V by 0 bases and J by 8 bases, and 20 bases separated the two germline ends. CDR3 sequence: CASSEASQGEGWHEQFF. The CDR3 nucleotides are TGTGCCAGCAGTGAAGCGAGTCAAGGTGAAGGGTGGCATGAGCAGTTCTTC.

J is TRBJ1-3 and V is TRBV30, with no clear D. This CDR3 spans 14 amino acids. V lost 5 bases and J 0 bases, leaving 11 bases between the germline ends. CDR1 is GTSNPN, CDR2 SVGIG, per germline (reference sequence). This CDR3 reads CAWHQDYSGNTIYF. Here the CDR3 DNA reads TGTGCCTGGCATCAGGATTACTCTGGAAACACCATATATTTT.

The chain carries TRBV6-1 and TRBJ1-1; 7 bases fit TRBD1. The V and J ends lost 3 bases and 2 bases, in that order; junction bases with no gene match: 9. Germline loops: CDR1 MNHNS, CDR2 SASEGT. The CDR3 loop spans 16 amino acids. This CDR3 reads CASSETTGAGNTEAFF. DNA for the CDR3: TGTGCCAGCAGTGAGACCACAGGGGCAGGTAACACTGAAGCTTTCTTT.

Concerning this clone: The same CDR3 arises from other DNA sequences in this sample as well. This chain connects TRBV19 to TRBJ1-2, with 7 bases identical to TRBD1. The germline V gene has CDR1 LNHDA and CDR2 SQIVND (reference sequence). V shed 5 bases and J 2 bases; nucleotides not matched to a gene: 2. There are 13 residues in the CDR3. CDR3 region: CASSLTGNYGYTF. CDR3 sequence (DNA): TGTGCCAGTAGTCTGACAGGGAACTATGGCTACACCTTC.

As regards this clone: The sample holds other DNA sequences that translate to the same CDR3. The chain combines TRBV5-1 with TRBJ2-7; 8 nucleotides agree with TRBD1. The CDR3 spans 15 residues. Germline V gene data show CDR1 as SGHRS and CDR2 as YFSETQ. The V and J ends lost 3 bases and 2 bases, in that order; junction bases with no gene match: 7. As DNA, the CDR3 is TGCGCCAGCAGCTCAACAGGGGGGTCTACCTACGAGCAGTACTTC. It codes for CASSSTGGSTYEQYF.

As to this clone: The same CDR3 is also encoded by other DNA sequences in this sample. The genes are TRBV7-2 and TRBJ2-7; 11 nucleotides match TRBD2. The CDR3 is made up of 16 amino acids. Unmatched junction bases numbered 8, after V lost 0 bases and J lost 7 bases. Germline V gene data show CDR1 as SGHTA and CDR2 as FQGNSA. As DNA, the CDR3 is TGTGCCAGCAGCTTAGCTAGCGGGGGGGCCTCATATGAGCAGTACTTC. This encodes CASSLASGGASYEQYF.

The chain employs TRBV6-5 and TRBJ2-5, with 10 positions matching TRBD1. J lost 4 bases, V lost 2 bases, and 7 bases had no gene match. The length of the CDR3 is 16 residues. Germline loops: CDR1 MNHEY, CDR2 SVGAGI. CDR3 sequence (DNA): TGTGCCAGCAGTTACGACCGGGACAGGGGAGGAGAGACCCAGTACTTC. Translation: CASSYDRDRGGETQYF.

The chain couples TRBV30 to TRBJ1-2; D gene ambiguous. CDR3 size: 13 residues. CDR1 GTSNPN and CDR2 SVGIG come from the germline V gene (reference sequence). Trimming cost V 2 bases and J 2 bases, with 9 bases left between them. CDR3 protein: CAWSPDLNYGYTF. DNA for the CDR3: TGTGCCTGGAGTCCGGACCTGAACTATGGCTACACCTTC.

V and J are TRBV5-1 and TRBJ2-3, with D maybe TRBD2 (5 bases). This CDR3 contains 15 residues. Trimming stripped 3 bases from V and 0 bases from J, with 11 bases between. The germline V gene has CDR1 SGHRS and CDR2 YFSETQ. The CDR3 protein is CASSSTRTSTDTQYF. The DNA for the CDR3 is TGCGCCAGCAGCTCGACCAGGACTAGCACAGATACGCAGTATTTT.

This chain joins TRBV30 and TRBJ1-4, with 8 bases lining up with TRBD1. The CDR3 extends over 14 amino acids. Trimming cost V 4 bases and J 8 bases; bases outside gene matches: 9. Germline assignment: CDR1 GTSNPN and CDR2 SVGIG (reference sequence). Here the CDR3 DNA reads TGTGCCTGGATCTCGTCAGGGGGCGCGGAAAAACTGTTTTTT. This gives the protein CAWISSGGAEKLFF. Full variable domain (outside the CDR3, taken from reference TRBV30 and TRBJ1-4): SQTIHQWPATLVQPVGSPLSLECTVEGTSNPNLYWYRQAAGRGLQLLFYSVGIGQISSEVPQNLSASRPQDRQFILSSKKLLLSDSGFYLCAWISSGGAEKLFFGSGTQLSVL.

The chain couples TRBV11-2 to TRBJ2-7, with D maybe TRBD1 (6 bases). V lost 4 bases, J lost 0 bases, and 10 bases lay in between. Germline V gene sequence: CDR1 SGHAT, CDR2 FQNNGV. CDR3 size: 14 residues. The chain's CDR3 is CASSSTGTSYEQYF. For the CDR3, the DNA is TGTGCCAGCAGCTCTACAGGGACCTCCTACGAGCAGTACTTC.

This sequence joins TRBV6-1 and TRBJ2-7, with 7 bases matching TRBD1. J lost 6 bases, V lost 8 bases, and 16 bases had no gene match. The CDR3 is 15 amino acids. Germline V gene sequence: CDR1 MNHNS, CDR2 SASEGT. Here the CDR3 DNA reads TGTGCCAGCCCTAGGGACAGCCCCAAAGGAAGCGAGCAGTACTTC. This translates into CASPRDSPKGSEQYF.

The chain couples TRBV30 to TRBJ1-3; D ambiguous. From germline, CDR1 is GTSNPN and CDR2 SVGIG (reference sequence). The CDR3 is 14 residues long. The V end was cut by 2 bases, the J end by 5 bases, with 13 bases between. CDR3 nucleotides: TGTGCCTGGAGTACTGGGAGATCCAGAAACACCATATATTTT. This sequence encodes CAWSTGRSRNTIYF.

V gene TRBV6-1 combines with J gene TRBJ2-1; 7 bases are shared with TRBD2. The CDR3 sequence is 15 residues long. The junction had 6 bases not matched to a gene; V was cut back by 7 bases and J by 0 bases. Germline V lookup: CDR1 MNHNS, CDR2 SASEGT. The CDR3 loop is CASTSSGVSYNEQFF. CDR3 DNA sequence: TGTGCCAGCACCTCAAGCGGGGTCTCCTACAATGAGCAGTTCTTC.

The rearrangement links TRBV30 to TRBJ1-5; TRBD1 matches at 7 bases. The CDR3 length is 13 residues. V lost 7 bases and J lost 3; bases outside the gene matches: 6. The germline V gene encodes CDR1 GTSNPN and CDR2 SVGIG (reference sequence). DNA of the CDR3: TGTGCCTTCCAGGGGGACCACAATCAGCCCCAGCATTTT. Translation gives CAFQGDHNQPQHF.

The chain joins TRBV30 to TRBJ2-3; no clear D gene. The CDR3 is 15 residues long. The V gene's germline CDR1 is GTSNPN and CDR2 SVGIG (reference sequence). The germline V and J ends were trimmed by 5 bases and 0 bases, with 15 bases remaining between them. The CDR3 sequence: CAWCKGPLSTDTQYF. The CDR3 DNA follows: TGTGCCTGGTGTAAAGGTCCCCTAAGCACAGATACGCAGTATTTT.

The rearrangement uses TRBV30 and TRBJ1-6; D is uncertain. The germline V gene has CDR1 GTSNPN and CDR2 SVGIG (reference sequence). This CDR3 contains 13 residues. Trimming pared 2 bases from V and 10 bases from J, leaving 12 bases between. The CDR3 region has the DNA TGTGCCTGGAGTCTTGGGGTAGGGTCACCCCTCCACTTT. Protein sequence: CAWSLGVGSPLHF.

This chain joins TRBV4-1 and TRBJ2-3; 12 bases line up with TRBD2. Germline V gene data show CDR1 as MGHRA and CDR2 as YSYEKL. With 3 bases clipped from V and 4 bases from J, the junction kept 8 bases outside the gene matches. The CDR3 is 17 amino acids. The CDR3 region is CASSQERLAGVADTQYF. In DNA, the CDR3 is TGCGCCAGCAGCCAGGAAAGACTAGCGGGGGTGGCAGATACGCAGTATTTT.

The gene calls are TRBV30 and TRBJ2-1; D may correspond to TRBD1 or TRBD2 (5 bases each). This CDR3 is 14 amino acids long. CDR1 and CDR2 (germline): GTSNPN, SVGIG (reference sequence). Trimming removed 4 bases from V and 9 bases from J, with 19 bases in between. CDR3 amino acids: CAWNRDARVIEQFF. The CDR3 nucleotides read TGTGCCTGGAATCGGGACGCCAGGGTGATTGAGCAGTTCTTC.

This chain uses TRBV11-2 with TRBJ2-2, with no clear D. V was trimmed by 3 bases and J by 0 bases, leaving 11 bases between them. This CDR3 has 16 amino acids. Germline-derived CDR1 and CDR2 are SGHAT and FQNNGV. The CDR3 here is CASSFLGKPNTGELFF. The CDR3 nucleotides read TGTGCCAGCAGCTTTTTGGGGAAGCCGAACACCGGGGAGCTGTTTTTT.